The rows below give T cell receptor beta chains drawn from one sample of a study of OX40 agonist ivuxolimab in advanced cancers. Profiled with immunoSEQ multiplex PCR; TCRdb holds only in-frame clones, not every one. In the table there are more than 55,000 clones, 89% of which are singletons. The sample in question was CD4+ or CD8+ T cells sorted from blood, obtained in a trial of the OX40 agonist ivuxolimab. These receptor sequences come from an adult with an advanced solid tumor such as melanoma, head and neck, liver or kidney cancer. Each CDR3 is given with its conserved first and last residue. Fields, in order: CDR3 DNA, CDR3 protein, V gene, J gene, clone size, D gene. A D gene is named only where the DNA matches it firmly. Where a row states a size, it is once, few, many or the class of an expanded clone; other rows omit it.

CDR3nt: TGTGCCAGCAACTCCGGGACACCGCCCTATACGCAGTATTTT
CDR3aa: CASNSGTPPYTQYF
v_gene: TRBV5-4
j_gene: TRBJ2-3
abundance: once
d_gene: .

CDR3nt: TGTGCCAGCAGCTTAGGGGACTATGGCTACACCTTC
CDR3aa: CASSLGDYGYTF
v_gene: TRBV7-9
j_gene: TRBJ1-2
abundance: .
d_gene: .

CDR3nt: TGTGCCAGCAGCCCCGGCGCAGGGGGTGGAAACACCATATATTTT
CDR3aa: CASSPGAGGGNTIYF
v_gene: TRBV7-2
j_gene: TRBJ1-3
abundance: .
d_gene: TRBD1

CDR3nt: TGTGCCAGCAGTTTGGGGAGTGCCCACGAGCAGTACTTC
CDR3aa: CASSLGSAHEQYF
v_gene: TRBV5-6
j_gene: TRBJ2-7
abundance: .
d_gene: .

CDR3nt: TGTGCCAGCAGCCTAGAGGGGAACACTGAAGCTTTCTTT
CDR3aa: CASSLEGNTEAFF
v_gene: TRBV5-8
j_gene: TRBJ1-1
abundance: .
d_gene: .

CDR3nt: TGCGCCAGCAGCTCTGACTTGGTGAACACTGAAGCTTTCTTT
CDR3aa: CASSSDLVNTEAFF
v_gene: TRBV5-1
j_gene: TRBJ1-1
abundance: .
d_gene: .

CDR3nt: TGCGCCAGCAGCCTGGGGACGGAAAATTCACCCCTCCACTTT
CDR3aa: CASSLGTENSPLHF
v_gene: TRBV4-1
j_gene: TRBJ1-6
abundance: .
d_gene: .

CDR3nt: TGCAGCGCTAAACCGGGACAGGCCTCCTACGAGCAGTACTTC
CDR3aa: CSAKPGQASYEQYF
v_gene: TRBV29-1
j_gene: TRBJ2-7
abundance: .
d_gene: TRBD1

CDR3nt: TGTGCCAGCAGCTTTAATAGGGATCAGCCCCAGCATTTT
CDR3aa: CASSFNRDQPQHF
v_gene: TRBV7-2
j_gene: TRBJ1-5
abundance: .
d_gene: .

CDR3nt: TGTGCCAGCAGCCCACCCGGGACTAGCGGCCGTCAAGAGCAGTACTTC
CDR3aa: CASSPPGTSGRQEQYF
v_gene: TRBV7-6
j_gene: TRBJ2-7
abundance: .
d_gene: TRBD2

CDR3nt: TGCAGCGTCGGGGACAGCACAGATACGCAGTATTTT
CDR3aa: CSVGDSTDTQYF
v_gene: TRBV29-1
j_gene: TRBJ2-3
abundance: .
d_gene: .

CDR3nt: TGTGCCAGCTCCTTGGGACTCGGAATTTTGAGCTCCTACAATGAGCAGTTCTTC
CDR3aa: CASSLGLGILSSYNEQFF
v_gene: TRBV18
j_gene: TRBJ2-1
abundance: .
d_gene: .

CDR3nt: TGTGCCAGCAGTTTTTCAGTCTCCAGCTCCTACAATGAGCAGTTCTTC
CDR3aa: CASSFSVSSSYNEQFF
v_gene: TRBV28
j_gene: TRBJ2-1
abundance: once
d_gene: .

CDR3nt: TGTGCCAGCAGCTTGAGCGGGACGGAGACCCAGTACTTC
CDR3aa: CASSLSGTETQYF
v_gene: TRBV5-8
j_gene: TRBJ2-5
abundance: .
d_gene: TRBD2

CDR3nt: TGTGCCAGCAGCTTAAGTGGGTATGGCTACACCTTC
CDR3aa: CASSLSGYGYTF
v_gene: TRBV7-3
j_gene: TRBJ1-2
abundance: .
d_gene: .

CDR3nt: TGCGCCAGCAGCTTGTCTGGGACTCTCGAAGAGACCCAGTACTTC
CDR3aa: CASSLSGTLEETQYF
v_gene: TRBV5-1
j_gene: TRBJ2-5
abundance: .
d_gene: .

CDR3nt: TGTGCCAGCAGCGTTGGGACAGGGGTTATCGATGGCTACACCTTC
CDR3aa: CASSVGTGVIDGYTF
v_gene: TRBV5-4
j_gene: TRBJ1-2
abundance: .
d_gene: TRBD1